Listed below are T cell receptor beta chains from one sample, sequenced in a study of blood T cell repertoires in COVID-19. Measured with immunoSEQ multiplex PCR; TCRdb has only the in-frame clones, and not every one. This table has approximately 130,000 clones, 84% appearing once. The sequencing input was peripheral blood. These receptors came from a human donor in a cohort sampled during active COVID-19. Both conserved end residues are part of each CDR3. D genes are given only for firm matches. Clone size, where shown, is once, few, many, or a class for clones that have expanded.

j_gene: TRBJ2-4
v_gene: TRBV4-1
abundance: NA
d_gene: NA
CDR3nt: TGCGCCAGCAGCCAAGATTCGAGAAACATTCAGTACTTC
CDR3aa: CASSQDSRNIQYF

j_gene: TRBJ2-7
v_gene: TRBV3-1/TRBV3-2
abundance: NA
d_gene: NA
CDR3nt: TGTGCCAGCAGCCAAGATTGGCGGGGCTACGAGCAGTACTTC
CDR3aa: CASSQDWRGYEQYF

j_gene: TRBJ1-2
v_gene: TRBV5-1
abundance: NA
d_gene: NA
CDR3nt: TGCGCCAGCAGATCAGGTCTCTATGGCTACACCTTC
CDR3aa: CASRSGLYGYTF

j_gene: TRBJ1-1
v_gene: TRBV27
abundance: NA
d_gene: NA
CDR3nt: TGTGCCAGCAGTCAACAGGAATCGAACACTGAAGCTTTCTTT
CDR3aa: CASSQQESNTEAFF

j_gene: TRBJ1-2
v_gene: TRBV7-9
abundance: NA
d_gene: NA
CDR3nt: TGTGCCAGCAGCTTACGACAGGAGAAGCCCTATGGCTACACCTTC
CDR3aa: CASSLRQEKPYGYTF

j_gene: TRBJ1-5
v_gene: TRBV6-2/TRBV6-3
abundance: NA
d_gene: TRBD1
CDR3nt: TGTGCCAGCAGTTACCCGACAGGGGGCGCCTTGGATAGCAATCAGCCCCAGCATTTT
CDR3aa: CASSYPTGGALDSNQPQHF

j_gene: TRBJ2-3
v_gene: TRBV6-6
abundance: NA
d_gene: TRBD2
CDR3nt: TGTGCCAGCAGTTACGGACGGGAGGGGAGGCAGTATTTT
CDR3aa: CASSYGREGRQYF

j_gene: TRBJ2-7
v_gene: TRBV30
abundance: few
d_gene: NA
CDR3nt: TGTGCCTGGAGCCCGGAGGGACCCTACGAGCAGTACTTC
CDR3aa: CAWSPEGPYEQYF

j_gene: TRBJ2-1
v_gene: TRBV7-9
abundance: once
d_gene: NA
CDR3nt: TGTGCCAGCAGCAACCTACAGGGAGCATCTACAAATGAGCAGTTCTTC
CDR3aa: CASSNLQGASTNEQFF

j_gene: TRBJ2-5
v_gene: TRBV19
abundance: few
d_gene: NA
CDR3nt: TGTGCCAGTAGTATAGATCGAGCGGAACAAGAGACCCAGTACTTC
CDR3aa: CASSIDRAEQETQYF

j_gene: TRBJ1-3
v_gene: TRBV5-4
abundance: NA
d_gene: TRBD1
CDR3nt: TGTGCCAGCAGATCACAGGGGGGAAACACCATATATTTT
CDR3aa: CASRSQGGNTIYF

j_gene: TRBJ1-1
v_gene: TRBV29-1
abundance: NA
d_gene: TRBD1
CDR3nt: TGCAGCGCCCAAACAGGGGGAGGAACTGAAGCTTTCTTT
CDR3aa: CSAQTGGGTEAFF

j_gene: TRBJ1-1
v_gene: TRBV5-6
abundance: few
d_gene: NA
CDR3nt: TGTGCCAGCAGCTTATGGTTTGGGGAGACTGAAGCTTTCTTT
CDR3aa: CASSLWFGETEAFF

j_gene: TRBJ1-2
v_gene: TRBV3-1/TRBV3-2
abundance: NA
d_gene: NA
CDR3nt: TGTGCCAGCAGCACCCGAGGGAGGACCTCGGGTGGCTACACCTTC
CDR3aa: CASSTRGRTSGGYTF

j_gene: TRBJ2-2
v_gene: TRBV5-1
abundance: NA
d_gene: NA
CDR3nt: TGCGCCAGCAGCTCCGTACAGACAAACACCGGGGAGCTGTTTTTT
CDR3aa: CASSSVQTNTGELFF

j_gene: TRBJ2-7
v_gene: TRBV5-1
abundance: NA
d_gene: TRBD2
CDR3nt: TGCGCCAGCAGCTCCGGGACTAGCGGGGGTTTTTCCTACGAGCAGTACTTC
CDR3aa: CASSSGTSGGFSYEQYF

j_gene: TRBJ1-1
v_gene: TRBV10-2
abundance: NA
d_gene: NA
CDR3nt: TGCGCCAGCAGGCAGACAGGTAGGGTCACTGAAGCTTTCTTT
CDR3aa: CASRQTGRVTEAFF

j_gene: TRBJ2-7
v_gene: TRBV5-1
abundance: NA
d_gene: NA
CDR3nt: TGCGCCAGCAGCTTAAACTCTGGACTGGGTTACGAGCAGTACTTC
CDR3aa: CASSLNSGLGYEQYF

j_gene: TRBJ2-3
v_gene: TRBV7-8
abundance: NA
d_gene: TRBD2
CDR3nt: TGTGCCAGCAGCTTAATCTCGGTAGCGGGGGTGTTAGAACGGCCCACAGATACGCAGTATTTT
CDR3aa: CASSLISVAGVLERPTDTQYF

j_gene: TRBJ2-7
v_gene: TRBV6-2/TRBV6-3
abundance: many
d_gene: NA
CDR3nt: TGTGCCAGCAGTAAACAGAATCCGAGCTCCTACGAGCAGTACTTC
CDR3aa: CASSKQNPSSYEQYF

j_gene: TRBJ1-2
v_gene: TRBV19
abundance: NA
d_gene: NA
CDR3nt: TGTGCCAGTAGTGTCCCACGGGATGGCTACACCTTC
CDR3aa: CASSVPRDGYTF

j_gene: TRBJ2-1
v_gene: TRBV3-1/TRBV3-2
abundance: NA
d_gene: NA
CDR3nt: TGTGCCAGCAGTTGGAGGGGGCGCGATGAGCAGTTCTTC
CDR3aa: CASSWRGRDEQFF

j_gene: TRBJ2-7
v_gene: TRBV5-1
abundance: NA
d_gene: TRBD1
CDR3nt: TGCGCCAGCAGCTTGGTAGGGGGACAGTACGAGCAGTACTTC
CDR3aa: CASSLVGGQYEQYF

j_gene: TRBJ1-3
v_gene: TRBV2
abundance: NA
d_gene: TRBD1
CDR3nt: TGTGCCAGCAGCCCGGTCCGAGGGGGCGTTGGAAACACCATATATTTT
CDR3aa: CASSPVRGGVGNTIYF

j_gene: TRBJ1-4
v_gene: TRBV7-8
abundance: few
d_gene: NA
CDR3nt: TGTGCCAGCAGCCGGACAGCTGAAAAACTGTTTTTT
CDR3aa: CASSRTAEKLFF

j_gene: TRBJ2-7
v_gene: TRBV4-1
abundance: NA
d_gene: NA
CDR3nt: TGCGCCAGCAGCCAAGATGTCAGCTCCTACGAGCAGTACTTC
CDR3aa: CASSQDVSSYEQYF

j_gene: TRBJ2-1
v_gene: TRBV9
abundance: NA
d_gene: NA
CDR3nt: TGTGCCAGCAGCCTCGAGGGCGGGGCCTACAATGAGCAGTTCTTC
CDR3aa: CASSLEGGAYNEQFF

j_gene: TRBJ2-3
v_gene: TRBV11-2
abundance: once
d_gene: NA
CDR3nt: TGTGCCAGCAGCTCCGGTTCGGGCACAGATACGCAGTATTTT
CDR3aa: CASSSGSGTDTQYF

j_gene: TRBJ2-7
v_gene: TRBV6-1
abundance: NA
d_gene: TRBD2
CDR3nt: TGTGCCAGCAGTGAAGCCCCAACTAGCGGGGGGACCACTTACGAGCAGTACTTC
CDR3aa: CASSEAPTSGGTTYEQYF

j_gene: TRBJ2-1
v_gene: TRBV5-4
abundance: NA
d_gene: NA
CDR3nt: TGTGCCAGCATCCACGGGGTAAACAATGAGCAGTTCTTC
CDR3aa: CASIHGVNNEQFF

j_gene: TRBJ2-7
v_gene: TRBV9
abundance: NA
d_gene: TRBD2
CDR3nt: TGTGCCAGCAGCGTAGGCGGGGGGGCCTACGAGCAGTACTTC
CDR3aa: CASSVGGGAYEQYF

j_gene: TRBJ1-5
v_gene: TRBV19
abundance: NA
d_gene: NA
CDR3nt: TGTGCCAGTACCCCTGGGGGGGCAAGTCAGCCCCAGCATTTT
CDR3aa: CASTPGGASQPQHF

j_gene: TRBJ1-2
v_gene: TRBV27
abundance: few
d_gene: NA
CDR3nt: TGTGCCAGCAGTCTTCCCGGACTCGTCCATGGCTACACCTTC
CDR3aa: CASSLPGLVHGYTF

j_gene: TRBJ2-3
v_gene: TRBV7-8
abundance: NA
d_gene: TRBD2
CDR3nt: TGTGCCAGCAGTTCCGGACTAGGGACGCAGTATTTT
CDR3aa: CASSSGLGTQYF

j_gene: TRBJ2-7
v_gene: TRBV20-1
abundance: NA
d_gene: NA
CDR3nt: TGCAGTGCTAGTCTTATAGGGGCCGAGCAGTACTTC
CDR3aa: CSASLIGAEQYF

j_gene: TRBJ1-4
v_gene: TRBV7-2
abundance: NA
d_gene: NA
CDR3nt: TGTGCCAGCAGCCTATGGCCAGGGGCTAATGAAAAACTGTTTTTT
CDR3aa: CASSLWPGANEKLFF